This is a list of T cell receptor beta chains from one sample in a study of T-cell reconstitution after alpha-beta-depleted transplantation in children. TCRdb reprocessed the PCR reads with MiXCR, giving one entry per CDR3 protein. The table has a few hundred thousand distinct CDR3 sequences, 11% seen once; the top ten hold 23%. This material consisted of peripheral blood, taken 180 days after TCRalphabeta/CD19-depleted stem cell transplant. The origin of the receptors is a male patient aged 2-15 years who had a stem cell transplant for chronic granulomatous disease, so the T cells may come from the graft donor. The CDR3 runs from the conserved cysteine through the conserved F or W. Each record gives: D gene, V gene, J gene, clone size, CDR3 protein, CDR3 DNA. D genes are given only for firm matches. Size values are once, few and many counts, or a class for expanded clones, and some rows have none.

D gene: TRBD2
V gene: TRBV14
J gene: TRBJ2-1
clone size: .
CDR3 protein: CASSQWLAGGGLGEQFF
CDR3 DNA: TGTGCCAGCAGCCAATGGCTAGCGGGGGGCGGTCTTGGGGAGCAGTTCTTC

D gene: .
V gene: TRBV20-1
J gene: TRBJ2-7
clone size: many
CDR3 protein: CSAPGQSYEQYF
CDR3 DNA: TGCAGTGCCCCCGGACAGAGCTACGAGCAGTACTTC

D gene: .
V gene: TRBV2
J gene: TRBJ2-7
clone size: many
CDR3 protein: CASSPGLRSSYEQYF
CDR3 DNA: TGTGCCAGCAGTCCGGGACTTCGAAGCTCCTACGAGCAGTACTTC

D gene: TRBD1
V gene: TRBV7-2
J gene: TRBJ1-1
clone size: many
CDR3 protein: CASKRQRSGGATEAFF
CDR3 DNA: TGTGCCAGCAAGCGACAGAGGTCAGGGGGCGCCACTGAAGCTTTCTTT

D gene: .
V gene: TRBV20-1
J gene: TRBJ2-1
clone size: many
CDR3 protein: CSARGGVTINEQFF
CDR3 DNA: TGCAGTGCTAGAGGGGGCGTGACGATTAATGAGCAGTTCTTC

D gene: TRBD2
V gene: TRBV27
J gene: TRBJ2-1
clone size: many
CDR3 protein: CASSSGLAGGSLNEQFF
CDR3 DNA: TGTGCCAGCAGTTCGGGACTAGCGGGAGGGTCCCTCAATGAGCAGTTCTTC

D gene: TRBD2
V gene: TRBV6-6
J gene: TRBJ2-7
clone size: many
CDR3 protein: CASSRGGPNEQYF
CDR3 DNA: TGTGCCAGCAGTCGGGGGGGCCCCAACGAGCAGTACTTC

D gene: TRBD2
V gene: TRBV25-1
J gene: TRBJ2-7
clone size: many
CDR3 protein: CASSDRGGLAGGNLYF
CDR3 DNA: TGTGCCAGCAGTGACAGGGGAGGACTAGCGGGAGGGAATTTGTACTTC

D gene: TRBD1
V gene: TRBV6-4
J gene: TRBJ2-7
clone size: many
CDR3 protein: CASSRNPGGQGVLLRAYEQYF
CDR3 DNA: TGTGCCAGCAGTCGAAATCCGGGAGGACAGGGGGTACTTTTAAGGGCCTACGAGCAGTACTTC

D gene: .
V gene: TRBV10-3
J gene: TRBJ1-2
clone size: many
CDR3 protein: CAISLLDVYTF
CDR3 DNA: TGTGCCATCAGCCTACTAGATGTCTACACCTTC

D gene: TRBD1
V gene: TRBV6-5
J gene: TRBJ1-5
clone size: many
CDR3 protein: CASRGQGAGPPQHF
CDR3 DNA: TGTGCCAGCAGGGGACAGGGGGCTGGCCCGCCCCAGCATTTT

D gene: TRBD2
V gene: TRBV5-1
J gene: TRBJ2-1
clone size: many
CDR3 protein: CASSNGGLAGDNEQFF
CDR3 DNA: TGCGCCAGCAGCAACGGCGGTTTAGCGGGAGACAATGAGCAGTTCTTC

D gene: TRBD1
V gene: TRBV7-8
J gene: TRBJ2-3
clone size: many
CDR3 protein: CASSLRDSISTDTQYF
CDR3 DNA: TGTGCCAGCAGCCTCCGGGACAGCATATCCACAGATACGCAGTATTTT

D gene: .
V gene: TRBV5-6
J gene: TRBJ2-5
clone size: many
CDR3 protein: CASSWFRGETAETQYF
CDR3 DNA: TGTGCCAGCAGCTGGTTCCGAGGGGAAACGGCGGAGACCCAGTACTTC

D gene: .
V gene: TRBV9
J gene: TRBJ2-1
clone size: many
CDR3 protein: CASSSSGDEQFF
CDR3 DNA: TGTGCCAGCAGCTCCAGCGGCGATGAGCAGTTCTTC

D gene: .
V gene: TRBV20-1
J gene: TRBJ2-7
clone size: many
CDR3 protein: CSAFLGGSYEQYF
CDR3 DNA: TGCAGTGCTTTCCTCGGAGGCTCCTACGAGCAGTACTTC

D gene: .
V gene: TRBV19
J gene: TRBJ1-1
clone size: once
CDR3 protein: CASSWLGTNTEAFF
CDR3 DNA: TGTGCCAGTAGTTGGTTGGGCACGAACACTGAAGCTTTCTTT

D gene: TRBD2
V gene: TRBV7-2
J gene: TRBJ2-7
clone size: few
CDR3 protein: CASSQTLAGGPYEQYF
CDR3 DNA: TGTGCCAGCAGCCAAACACTAGCGGGGGGGCCTTACGAGCAGTACTTC

D gene: .
V gene: TRBV12-3/TRBV12-4
J gene: TRBJ2-7
clone size: many
CDR3 protein: CASSLDPGSSYEQYF
CDR3 DNA: TGTGCCAGCAGTTTAGATCCGGGAAGCTCCTACGAGCAGTACTTC

D gene: .
V gene: TRBV20-1
J gene: TRBJ1-2
clone size: many
CDR3 protein: CSASPESFYGYTF
CDR3 DNA: TGCAGTGCTAGTCCAGAAAGTTTCTATGGCTACACCTTC

D gene: .
V gene: TRBV6-5
J gene: TRBJ2-2
clone size: many
CDR3 protein: CASNYGENTGELFF
CDR3 DNA: TGTGCCAGCAATTACGGGGAAAACACCGGGGAGCTGTTTTTT

D gene: TRBD2
V gene: TRBV10-3
J gene: TRBJ2-7
clone size: .
CDR3 protein: CALKPGTGGEQYF
CDR3 DNA: TGTGCCCTGAAACCCGGGACGGGAGGGGAGCAGTACTTC

D gene: .
V gene: TRBV12-3/TRBV12-4
J gene: TRBJ2-7
clone size: few
CDR3 protein: CASSLWGRGTYEQYF
CDR3 DNA: TGTGCCAGCAGTCTCTGGGGGAGGGGGACCTACGAGCAGTACTTC

D gene: TRBD2
V gene: TRBV9
J gene: TRBJ2-5
clone size: many
CDR3 protein: CASSVGLAGETQYF
CDR3 DNA: TGTGCCAGCAGCGTAGGGCTAGCGGGAGAGACCCAGTACTTC

D gene: .
V gene: TRBV20-1
J gene: TRBJ1-1
clone size: many
CDR3 protein: CSAPREIQAFF
CDR3 DNA: TGCAGTGCCCCGAGGGAGATTCAAGCTTTCTTT

D gene: .
V gene: TRBV5-1
J gene: TRBJ1-2
clone size: many
CDR3 protein: CASSLSSNYGYTF
CDR3 DNA: TGCGCCAGCAGCTTGAGTTCGAACTATGGCTACACCTTC

D gene: .
V gene: TRBV7-2
J gene: TRBJ2-7
clone size: many
CDR3 protein: CASSRRGDHLYEQYF
CDR3 DNA: TGTGCCAGCAGCCGAAGAGGCGACCATCTCTACGAGCAGTACTTC

D gene: .
V gene: TRBV6-6
J gene: TRBJ2-2
clone size: many
CDR3 protein: CASRLGGSGELFF
CDR3 DNA: TGTGCCAGCAGATTAGGGGGATCCGGGGAGCTGTTTTTT

D gene: .
V gene: TRBV7-3
J gene: TRBJ2-1
clone size: many
CDR3 protein: CASSVSGSYNEQFF
CDR3 DNA: TGTGCCAGCAGTGTTAGCGGCTCCTACAATGAGCAGTTCTTC

D gene: TRBD2
V gene: TRBV5-4
J gene: TRBJ2-1
clone size: .
CDR3 protein: CASSTGLAGVNEQFF
CDR3 DNA: TGTGCCAGCAGCACTGGACTAGCGGGGGTCAATGAGCAGTTCTTC

D gene: TRBD2
V gene: TRBV28
J gene: TRBJ2-3
clone size: many
CDR3 protein: CAIRGAGGPYTQYF
CDR3 DNA: TGTGCCATTCGAGGGGCGGGAGGCCCCTATACGCAGTATTTT

D gene: TRBD1
V gene: TRBV10-1
J gene: TRBJ1-5
clone size: .
CDR3 protein: CASTTTLPGDREHQPQHF
CDR3 DNA: TGCGCCAGCACAACGACCCTACCCGGGGACAGGGAACACCAGCCCCAGCATTTT

D gene: .
V gene: TRBV28
J gene: TRBJ1-3
clone size: many
CDR3 protein: CASSHVSGGNTIYF
CDR3 DNA: TGTGCCAGCAGTCATGTCTCGGGCGGAAACACCATATATTTT

D gene: .
V gene: TRBV6-2/TRBV6-3
J gene: TRBJ1-1
clone size: many
CDR3 protein: CASRSYRAEAFF
CDR3 DNA: TGTGCCAGCAGATCGTACAGGGCGGAGGCTTTCTTT

D gene: .
V gene: TRBV30
J gene: TRBJ1-1
clone size: few
CDR3 protein: CAWNPPRDTEAFF
CDR3 DNA: TGTGCCTGGAATCCACCCAGGGACACTGAAGCTTTCTTT

D gene: .
V gene: TRBV10-2
J gene: TRBJ2-7
clone size: many
CDR3 protein: CASIGDSGSYEQYF
CDR3 DNA: TGCGCCAGCATCGGAGATAGCGGCTCCTACGAGCAGTACTTC

D gene: TRBD2
V gene: TRBV19
J gene: TRBJ2-1
clone size: many
CDR3 protein: CASSPTSGSPYNEQFF
CDR3 DNA: TGTGCCAGTAGTCCTACTAGCGGGAGCCCCTACAATGAGCAGTTCTTC

D gene: .
V gene: TRBV6-2/TRBV6-3
J gene: TRBJ2-2
clone size: many
CDR3 protein: CASSRQGSMAVFANTGELFF
CDR3 DNA: TGTGCCAGCAGTCGGCAGGGGTCGATGGCCGTGTTCGCGAACACCGGGGAGCTGTTTTTT

D gene: TRBD2
V gene: TRBV4-1
J gene: TRBJ2-2
clone size: few
CDR3 protein: CASSGRTSATWDTGELFF
CDR3 DNA: TGCGCCAGCAGCGGACGAACTAGCGCCACCTGGGACACCGGGGAGCTGTTTTTT

D gene: .
V gene: TRBV12-3/TRBV12-4
J gene: TRBJ1-1
clone size: many
CDR3 protein: CASSFPGVTEAFF
CDR3 DNA: TGTGCCAGCAGTTTCCCGGGGGTCACTGAAGCTTTCTTT

D gene: .
V gene: TRBV12-3/TRBV12-4
J gene: TRBJ2-1
clone size: many
CDR3 protein: CASSSQGQTYNEQFF
CDR3 DNA: TGTGCCAGCAGCTCACAGGGCCAAACGTACAATGAGCAGTTCTTC

D gene: .
V gene: TRBV29-1
J gene: TRBJ2-1
clone size: many
CDR3 protein: CSVGSNEQFF
CDR3 DNA: TGCAGCGTGGGGAGCAATGAGCAGTTCTTC

D gene: .
V gene: TRBV5-5
J gene: TRBJ2-1
clone size: many
CDR3 protein: CASSAGSHEQFF
CDR3 DNA: TGTGCCAGCAGCGCCGGTAGCCATGAGCAGTTCTTC